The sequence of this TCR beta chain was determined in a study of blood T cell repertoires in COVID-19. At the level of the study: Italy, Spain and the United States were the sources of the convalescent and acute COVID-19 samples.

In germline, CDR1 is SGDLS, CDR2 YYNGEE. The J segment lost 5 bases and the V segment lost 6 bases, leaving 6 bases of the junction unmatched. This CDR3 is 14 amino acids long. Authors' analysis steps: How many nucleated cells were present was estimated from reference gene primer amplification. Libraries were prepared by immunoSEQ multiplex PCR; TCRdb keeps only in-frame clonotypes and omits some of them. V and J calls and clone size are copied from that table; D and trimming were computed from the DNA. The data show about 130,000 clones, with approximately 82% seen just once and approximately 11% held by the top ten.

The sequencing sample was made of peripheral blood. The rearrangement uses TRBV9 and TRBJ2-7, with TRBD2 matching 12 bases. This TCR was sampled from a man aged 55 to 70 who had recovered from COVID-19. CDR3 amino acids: CASNPSGGVNEQYF. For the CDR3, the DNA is TGTGCCAGCAACCCTAGCGGGGGGGTCAACGAGCAGTACTTC.